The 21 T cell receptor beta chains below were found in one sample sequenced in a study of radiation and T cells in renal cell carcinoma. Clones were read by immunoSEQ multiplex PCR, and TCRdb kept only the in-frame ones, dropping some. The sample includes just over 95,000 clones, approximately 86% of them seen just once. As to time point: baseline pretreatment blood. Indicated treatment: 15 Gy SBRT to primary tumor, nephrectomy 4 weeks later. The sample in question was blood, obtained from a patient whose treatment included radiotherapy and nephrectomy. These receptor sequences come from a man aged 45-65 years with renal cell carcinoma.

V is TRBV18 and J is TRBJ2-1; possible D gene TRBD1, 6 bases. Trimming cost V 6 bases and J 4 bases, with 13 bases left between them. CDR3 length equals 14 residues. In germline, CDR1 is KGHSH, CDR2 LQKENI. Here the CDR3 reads CASSSTGTYNEQFF. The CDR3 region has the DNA TGTGCCAGCTCTTCGACAGGTACATACAATGAGCAGTTCTTC.

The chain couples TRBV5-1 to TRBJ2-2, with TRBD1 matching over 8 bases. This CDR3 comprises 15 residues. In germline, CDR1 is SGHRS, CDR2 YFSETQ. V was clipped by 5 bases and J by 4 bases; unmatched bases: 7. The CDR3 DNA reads TGCGCCAGCAGGTCCTCAACAGGGGGCACCGGGGAGCTGTTTTTT. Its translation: CASRSSTGGTGELFF.

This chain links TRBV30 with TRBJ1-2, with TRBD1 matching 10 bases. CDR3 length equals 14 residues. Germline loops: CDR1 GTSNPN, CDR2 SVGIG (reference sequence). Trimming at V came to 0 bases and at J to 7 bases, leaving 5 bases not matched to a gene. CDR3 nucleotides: TGTGCCTGGAGTGTCAGTAGGACAGGGGGTGGCTACACCTTC. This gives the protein CAWSVSRTGGGYTF.

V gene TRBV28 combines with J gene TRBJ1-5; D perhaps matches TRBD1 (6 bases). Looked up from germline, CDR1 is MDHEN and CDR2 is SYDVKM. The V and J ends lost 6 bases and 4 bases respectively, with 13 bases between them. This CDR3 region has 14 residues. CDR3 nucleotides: TGTGCCAGCAGATCCGGGGGCTTTAATCAGCCCCAGCATTTT. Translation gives CASRSGGFNQPQHF.

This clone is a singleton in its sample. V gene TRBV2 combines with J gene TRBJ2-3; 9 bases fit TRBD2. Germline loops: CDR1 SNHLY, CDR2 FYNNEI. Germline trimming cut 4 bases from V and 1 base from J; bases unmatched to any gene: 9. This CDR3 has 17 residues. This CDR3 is CASSVLAGFKGTDTQYF. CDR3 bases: TGTGCCAGCAGTGTCCTAGCGGGGTTTAAGGGCACAGATACGCAGTATTTT.

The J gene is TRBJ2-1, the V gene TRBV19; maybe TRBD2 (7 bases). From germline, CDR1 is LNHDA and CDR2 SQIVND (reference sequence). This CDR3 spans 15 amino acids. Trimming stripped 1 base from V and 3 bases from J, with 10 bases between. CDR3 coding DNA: TGTGCCAGTAGTATAGTGGGGGGGCGCTACAATGAGCAGTTCTTC. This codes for CASSIVGGRYNEQFF.

The CDR3 reads CASSPLSYSAQVPGANVLTF. In nucleotides, the CDR3 is TGTGCCAGCTCACCACTTTCGTACTCGGCACAGGTTCCTGGGGCCAACGTCCTGACTTTC. The chain uses TRBV18 and TRBJ2-6; D may be TRBD1 (5 bases). V lost 1 base and J lost 2, with 21 bases in between. The length of the CDR3 is 20 residues. The germline V gene encodes CDR1 KGHSH and CDR2 LQKENI. Full variable domain (rest looked up from reference TRBV18 and TRBJ2-6): NAGVMQNPRHLVRRRGQEARLRCSPMKGHSHVYWYRQLPEEGLKFMVYLQKENIIDESGMPKERFSAEFPKEGPSILRIQQVVRGDSAAYFCASSPLSYSAQVPGANVLTFGAGSRLTVL.

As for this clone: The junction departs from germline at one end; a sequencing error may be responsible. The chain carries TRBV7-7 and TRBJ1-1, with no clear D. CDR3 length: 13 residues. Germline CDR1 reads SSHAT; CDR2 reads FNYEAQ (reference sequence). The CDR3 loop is CASSPNRDTEAFF. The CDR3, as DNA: TGTGCTAGCAGCCCCAATCGGGATACTGAAGCTTTCTTT.

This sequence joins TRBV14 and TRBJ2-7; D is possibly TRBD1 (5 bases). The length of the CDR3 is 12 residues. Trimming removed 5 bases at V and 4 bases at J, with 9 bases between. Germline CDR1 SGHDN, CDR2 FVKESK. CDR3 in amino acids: CASSDSPYEQYF. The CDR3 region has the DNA TGTGCCAGCAGCGACAGCCCTTACGAGCAGTACTTC.

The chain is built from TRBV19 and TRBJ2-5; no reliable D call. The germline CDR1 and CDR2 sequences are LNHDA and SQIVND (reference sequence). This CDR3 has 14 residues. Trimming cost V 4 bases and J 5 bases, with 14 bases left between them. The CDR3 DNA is TGTGCCAGTAGTACCCCGGGCCCATGGGAGACCCAGTACTTC. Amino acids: CASSTPGPWETQYF. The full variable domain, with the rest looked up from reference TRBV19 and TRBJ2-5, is DGGITQSPKYLFRKEGQNVTLSCEQNLNHDAMYWYRQDPGQGLRLIYYSQIVNDFQKGDIAEGYSVSREKKESFPLTVTSAQKNPTAFYLCASSTPGPWETQYFGPGTRLLVL.

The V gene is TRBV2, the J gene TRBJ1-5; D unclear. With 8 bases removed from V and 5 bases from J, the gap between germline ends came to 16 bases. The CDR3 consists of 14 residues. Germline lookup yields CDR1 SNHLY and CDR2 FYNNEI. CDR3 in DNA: TGTGCCAGCGAGCTTGACAACAATTATCAGCCCCAGCATTTT. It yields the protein CASELDNNYQPQHF.

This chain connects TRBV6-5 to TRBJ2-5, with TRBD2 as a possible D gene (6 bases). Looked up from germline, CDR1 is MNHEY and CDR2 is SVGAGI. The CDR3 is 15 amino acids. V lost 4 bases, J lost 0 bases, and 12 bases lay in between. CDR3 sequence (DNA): TGTGCCAGCAGTTCGGGACTCTTGTACCAAGAGACCCAGTACTTC. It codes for CASSSGLLYQETQYF.

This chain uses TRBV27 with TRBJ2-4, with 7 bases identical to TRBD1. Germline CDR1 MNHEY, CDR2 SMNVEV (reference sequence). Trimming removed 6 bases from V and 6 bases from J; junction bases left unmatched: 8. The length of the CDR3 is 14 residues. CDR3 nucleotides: TGTGCCAGCAGCATTGGGGACAGTTTAAACATTCAGTACTTC. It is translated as CASSIGDSLNIQYF.

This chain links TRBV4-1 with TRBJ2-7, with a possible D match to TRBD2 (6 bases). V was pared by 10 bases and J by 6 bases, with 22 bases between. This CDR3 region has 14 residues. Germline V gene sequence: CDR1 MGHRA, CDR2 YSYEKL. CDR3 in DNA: TGCGCCACCACGCGGGGAGAAGGTGTGGGCGAGCAGTACTTC. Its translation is CATTRGEGVGEQYF.

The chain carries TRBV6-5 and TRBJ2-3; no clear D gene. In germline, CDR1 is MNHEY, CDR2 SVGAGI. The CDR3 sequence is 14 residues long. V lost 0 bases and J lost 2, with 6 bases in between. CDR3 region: CASSYSGPTDTQYF. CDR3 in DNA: TGTGCCAGCAGTTACTCGGGCCCCACAGATACGCAGTATTTT.

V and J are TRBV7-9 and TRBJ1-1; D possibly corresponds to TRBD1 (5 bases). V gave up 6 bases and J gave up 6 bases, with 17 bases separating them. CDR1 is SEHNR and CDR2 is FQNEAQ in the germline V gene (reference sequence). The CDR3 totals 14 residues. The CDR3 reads CASRSGRKGPEAFF. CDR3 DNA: TGTGCCAGCAGATCGGGACGTAAAGGCCCTGAAGCTTTCTTT.

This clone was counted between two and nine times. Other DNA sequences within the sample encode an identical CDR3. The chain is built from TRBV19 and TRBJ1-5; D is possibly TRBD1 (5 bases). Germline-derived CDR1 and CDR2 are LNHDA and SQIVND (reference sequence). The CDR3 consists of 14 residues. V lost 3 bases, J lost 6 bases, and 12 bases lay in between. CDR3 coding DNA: TGTGCCAGTAGTATCCCCGGGAGGGGTCAGCCCCAGCATTTT. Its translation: CASSIPGRGQPQHF.

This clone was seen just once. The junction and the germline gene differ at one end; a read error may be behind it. The CDR3 protein is CASSPVGWYGQYF. CDR3 coding DNA: TGCGCCAGCAGCCCCGTCGGGTGGTACGGGCAGTACTTC. The rearrangement uses TRBV4-1 and TRBJ2-7; D is uncertain. The CDR3 is made up of 13 amino acids. Per the germline V gene, CDR1 is MGHRA and CDR2 is YSYEKL.

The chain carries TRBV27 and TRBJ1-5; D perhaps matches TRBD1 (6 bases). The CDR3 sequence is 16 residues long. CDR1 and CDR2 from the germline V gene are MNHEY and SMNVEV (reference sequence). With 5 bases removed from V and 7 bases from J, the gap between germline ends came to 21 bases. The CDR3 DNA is TGTGCCAGCAGTCCGTCGAACAGGGTAAGAGGCCAGCCCCAGCATTTT. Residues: CASSPSNRVRGQPQHF.

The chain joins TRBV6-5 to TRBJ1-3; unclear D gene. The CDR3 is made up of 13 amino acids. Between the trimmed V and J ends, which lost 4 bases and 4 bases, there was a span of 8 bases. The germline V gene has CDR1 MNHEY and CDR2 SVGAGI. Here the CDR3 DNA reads TGTGCCAGCAGTTCCCTTAGAGGAAACACCATATATTTT. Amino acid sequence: CASSSLRGNTIYF.

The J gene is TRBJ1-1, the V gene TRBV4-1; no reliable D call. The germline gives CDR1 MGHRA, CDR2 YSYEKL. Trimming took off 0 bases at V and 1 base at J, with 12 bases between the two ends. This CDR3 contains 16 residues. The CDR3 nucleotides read TGCGCCAGCAGCCAAGAACAGTTCCGCTCGAACACTGAAGCTTTCTTT. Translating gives CASSQEQFRSNTEAFF.